The clone carrying this T cell receptor (beta chain) turned up a few times. Residents of 20 to 25 US areas, aged about 18 to 100 years, made up the participants. Donors in Cohort 3 counted as recovered after two negative PCRs, clearance, or symptom resolution. These data are taken from a study of blood T cell repertoires in COVID-19. Study-level background: T cells, B-cell-depleted T cells, or PBMCs supplied cDNA or gDNA.

There are 14 residues in the CDR3. The germline V and J ends were trimmed by 3 bases and 5 bases, with 13 bases remaining between them. Germline V gives CDR1 SGHAT, CDR2 FQNNGV. Original processing notes: Amplification of reference gene primers was used by the study to estimate nucleated cell counts. Libraries were prepared by immunoSEQ multiplex PCR; TCRdb keeps only in-frame clonotypes and omits some of them. That table is the source of V, J and clone size, and D and trimming were worked out from the DNA. The data hold approximately 200,000 clones, with roughly 84% observed a single time. This chain uses TRBV11-2 with TRBJ1-1; maybe TRBD1 (5 bases). Sequencing was performed on PBMCs or T cells enriched from blood (not recorded which). The sequence was obtained from a man in his forties who had recovered from COVID-19. The CDR3 DNA reads TGTGCCAGCAGCTTCGGACGGGGGAGGACTGAAGCTTTCTTT. This gives the protein CASSFGRGRTEAFF.